This T cell receptor beta chain derives from a study of circulating tumor DNA in untreated peripheral T-cell lymphoma. General study results and limits: Tumor-specific clonotypes were found in 76% of patients.

The table came from immunoSEQ multiplex PCR; TCRdb's copy has only in-frame clones and leaves some out. The table lists some 10,000 clones, roughly 80% of them singletons, with less than 40% in the top ten. V gave up 3 bases and J gave up 4 bases, with 15 bases separating them. The CDR3 length is 14 residues. The germline gives CDR1 GTSNPN, CDR2 SVGIG (reference sequence). Comments on this clone: What it binds is not known.

The chain uses TRBV30 and TRBJ2-5; the D is unclear. The sequenced material came from tumor tissue. This clonotype originated in a human donor with peripheral T-cell lymphoma. DNA of the CDR3: TGTGCCTGGAGCCGTCCGACTCCGTCAGAGACCCAGTACTTC. This translates into CAWSRPTPSETQYF.